What follows are 32 T cell receptor beta chains derived from one specimen sequenced in a study of response to subunit inactivated influenza vaccine. In TCRdb, the RT-PCR reads were re-called with MiXCR into one record per CDR3 protein. Of 500,000 or so distinct CDR3 sequences listed, approximately 9.9% were seen once; the top ten hold approximately 12%. This sample comprised PBMCs from blood, obtained about 40 days after vaccination. The receptor set was obtained from a man aged 50-60 years who received an inactivated influenza vaccine.

The rearrangement joins TRBV7-6 to TRBJ2-1; 13 bases are shared with TRBD2. The CDR3 totals 16 residues. In germline, CDR1 is SGHVS, CDR2 FNYEAQ. The V and J ends lost 5 bases and 5 bases, in that order; junction bases with no gene match: 6. CDR3 protein: CASSPGLAGFNNEQFF. DNA for the CDR3: TGTGCCAGCAGCCCGGGACTAGCGGGGTTCAACAATGAGCAGTTCTTC.

Of note for this clonotype: At one end, the junction sequence differs from germline, possibly due to a read error. This chain uses TRBV7-7 with TRBJ2-2; D might be TRBD1 (5 bases). The germline V gene encodes CDR1 SSHAT and CDR2 FNYEAQ (reference sequence). The CDR3 covers 15 residues. The CDR3 DNA follows: TGTGCTAGCAGCTTAGGGGCACAGGCTGGCGGGGAGCTGTTTTTT. It codes for CASSLGAQAGGELFF.

This clonotype has a count of ten or more. The V and J genes are TRBV14 and TRBJ2-5; possible D gene TRBD1, 5 bases. The CDR3 has 15 amino acids. Deletions cut 1 base from V and 0 bases from J, with 9 bases between. CDR1 and CDR2 (germline): SGHDN, FVKESK. The CDR3: CASSQGGWYQETQYF. CDR3 in DNA: TGTGCCAGCAGCCAAGGGGGCTGGTACCAAGAGACCCAGTACTTC.

This clonotype was picked up a small number of times. The CDR3 region has the DNA TGCGCCAGCAGCTTAACATCAACCAGCACAGATACGCAGTATTTT. Residues: CASSLTSTSTDTQYF. The V gene is TRBV5-1, the J gene TRBJ2-3; D is undetermined. The CDR3 runs 15 residues. Trimming took 2 bases from V and 0 from J, leaving 10 bases between them. Per germline, CDR1 SGHRS and CDR2 YFSETQ.

V usage is TRBV12-3 or TRBV12-4 and J usage is TRBJ2-2; 7 bases are a match to TRBD2. J lost 5 bases, V lost 3 bases, and 6 bases had no gene match. This CDR3 is 15 amino acids long. The CDR3 spells CASSFSASGTGELFF. The DNA of the CDR3 is TGTGCCAGCAGTTTCTCGGCTAGCGGAACCGGGGAGCTGTTTTTT.

In its sample, this clonotype was seen many times. For the CDR3, the DNA is TGCGCCAGCAGCCAAGGACTAGCGGGAGAGGGCATTCAGTACTTC. Its protein product is CASSQGLAGEGIQYF. The V call is TRBV4-3, the J call TRBJ2-4, with 12 bases lining up with TRBD2. The CDR3 covers 15 residues. Per germline, CDR1 LGHNA and CDR2 YSLEER. Trimming removed 1 base from V and 9 bases from J; junction bases left unmatched: 4.

This clonotype was detected a few times. The V and J genes are TRBV12-3 or TRBV12-4 and TRBJ1-3; D is uncertain. The CDR3 totals 13 residues. The germline V and J ends were trimmed by 2 bases and 3 bases, with 5 bases remaining between them. The CDR3 coding sequence is TGTGCCAGCAGTTTAATCAATGGAAACACCATATATTTT. This sequence encodes CASSLINGNTIYF.

The chain recombines TRBV6-2 or TRBV6-3 with TRBJ1-5; 8 bases line up with TRBD1. This CDR3 is built from 15 residues. Trimming took 6 bases from V and 2 from J; bases not matched to a gene: 6. Per the germline V gene, CDR1 is MNHEY and CDR2 is SVGEGT. CDR3 sequence (DNA): TGTGCCAGCAGGCGAACAGGGGGTGGCAATCAGCCCCAGCATTTT. Residues: CASRRTGGGNQPQHF.

V gene TRBV4-3 combines with J gene TRBJ2-1; 10 nucleotides align to TRBD2. Germline CDR1 and CDR2: LGHNA and YSLEER. Germline trimming cut 3 bases from V and 4 bases from J; bases unmatched to any gene: 12. This CDR3 is 18 amino acids long. This CDR3 is CASSQRSSGTSAYNEQFF. The CDR3, as DNA: TGCGCCAGCAGCCAGCGCTCTTCCGGGACTAGCGCGTACAATGAGCAGTTCTTC.

This clonotype was recorded many times. The chain links TRBV12-3 or TRBV12-4 to TRBJ1-5, with D unclear. This CDR3 comprises 14 residues. V was trimmed by 4 bases and J by 0 bases, leaving 7 bases between them. The CDR3 nucleotides read TGTGCCAGCAGTTCTCACAGTAGCAATCAGCCCCAGCATTTT. The encoded protein is CASSSHSSNQPQHF.

This clonotype showed up many times. The chain has TRBV29-1 and TRBJ2-7; 10 positions match TRBD1. This CDR3 region has 14 residues. From germline, CDR1 is SQVTM and CDR2 ANQGSEA. Trimming at V came to 5 bases and at J to 1 base, leaving 5 bases not matched to a gene. As DNA, the CDR3 is TGCAGCGTTCTACGACAGGGGGCTTCCTACGAGCAGTACTTC. Protein product: CSVLRQGASYEQYF.

This clonotype appeared a few times. This rearrangement joins TRBV4-3 to TRBJ2-3; D perhaps matches TRBD1 (5 bases). The CDR3 has 14 amino acids. The V end was cut by 2 bases, the J end by 2 bases, with 8 bases between. CDR1 and CDR2 (germline): LGHNA, YSLEER. For the CDR3, the DNA is TGCGCCAGCAGCCAACAGGGCGCCACAGATACGCAGTATTTT. This translates into CASSQQGATDTQYF.

The CDR3 nucleotides are TGTGCCAGCAGCTTAGCGCCCAGGGCAAATGGGTACTTC. Translated: CASSLAPRANGYF. The chain combines TRBV7-8 with TRBJ2-7; the D gene is possibly TRBD1 (5 bases). This CDR3 comprises 13 residues. Germline CDR1 is SGHVS and CDR2 is FQNEAQ. V shed 0 bases and J shed 12 bases, with 15 bases lying between them.

The chain recombines TRBV7-8 with TRBJ2-7; 8 bases agree with TRBD1. The CDR3 loop spans 15 amino acids. CDR1 and CDR2 from the germline V gene are SGHVS and FQNEAQ. J lost 4 bases, V lost 3 bases, and 8 bases had no gene match. The DNA of the CDR3 is TGTGCCAGCAGCTTTGGACAGGGAGTTGTGTACGAGCAGTACTTC. Translation: CASSFGQGVVYEQYF.

The chain employs TRBV4-1 and TRBJ2-1, with TRBD2 matching 11 bases. Germline values: CDR1 MGHRA, CDR2 YSYEKL. J was trimmed by 8 bases and V by 3 bases; bases with no gene match: 9. This CDR3 spans 16 amino acids. CDR3 amino acids: CASSQISGGAGYEQFF. Here the CDR3 DNA reads TGCGCCAGCAGCCAGATTAGCGGGGGGGCCGGTTATGAGCAGTTCTTC.

The CDR3 sequence: CAISTLSRTTSTDTQYF. The DNA of the CDR3 is TGTGCCATCAGCACACTCTCCCGGACTACTAGCACAGATACGCAGTATTTT. The rearrangement links TRBV10-3 to TRBJ2-3, with a tentative D call TRBD2 (6 bases). The CDR3 runs to 17 residues. V lost 6 bases and J lost 0, with 19 bases in between. Germline assignment: CDR1 ENHRY and CDR2 SYGVKD.

This sequence joins TRBV10-3 and TRBJ2-7; 11 nucleotides line up with TRBD2. With 0 bases clipped from V and 3 bases from J, the junction kept 7 bases outside the gene matches. The CDR3 is made up of 17 amino acids. Germline values: CDR1 ENHRY, CDR2 SYGVKD. This CDR3 is CAISESGLAGGHYEQYF. Written as DNA, the CDR3 is TGTGCCATCAGTGAGTCCGGGCTAGCGGGAGGTCACTACGAGCAGTACTTC.

The chain couples TRBV5-1 to TRBJ1-2, with 7 bases aligning to TRBD1. In germline, CDR1 is SGHRS, CDR2 YFSETQ. This CDR3 spans 15 amino acids. V was pared by 2 bases and J by 3 bases, with 7 bases of the junction left unmatched. CDR3 in amino acids: CASSLPGQVDYGYTF. DNA of the CDR3: TGCGCCAGCAGCTTACCCGGACAGGTCGACTATGGCTACACCTTC.

The gene calls are TRBV29-1 and TRBJ2-7; no firm D call. V dropped 4 bases and J dropped 3 bases, with 4 bases sitting between them. Germline CDR1 is SQVTM and CDR2 is ANQGSEA. This CDR3 is 10 amino acids long. The CDR3 coding sequence is TGCAGCGTTGTAAACTACGAGCAGTACTTC. Its translation: CSVVNYEQYF.

This clonotype was observed a few times. The rearrangement uses TRBV5-5 and TRBJ2-6, with D tentatively TRBD1 (6 bases). Per the germline V gene, CDR1 is SGHKS and CDR2 is YYEKEE (reference sequence). The V end lost 6 bases, the J end lost 0 bases, and 16 bases lay between the germline ends. The CDR3 extends over 17 amino acids. The CDR3 DNA sequence: TGTGCCAGCACCTCTCTGGGGACACTCTCTGGGGCCAACGTCCTGACTTTC. Its protein product is CASTSLGTLSGANVLTF.

As to this clonotype: A much larger clone sits a single nucleotide away, making a read error possible. This rearrangement joins TRBV10-3 to TRBJ2-7; the D gene is possibly TRBD1 (6 bases). The CDR3 spans 14 residues. V was shortened by 11 bases and J by 0 bases, with 17 bases between the two germline ends. Germline lookup yields CDR1 ENHRY and CDR2 SYGVKD. CDR3 DNA sequence: TGTGCCGTAGCTGGCCAGGGGTACTCCTACGAGCAGTACTTC. It is translated as CAVAGQGYSYEQYF.

This clonotype has just a few counts. J is TRBJ1-1 and V is TRBV9; possibly TRBD1 for D (6 bases). Germline lookup yields CDR1 SGDLS and CDR2 YYNGEE. This CDR3 is 16 amino acids long. With 4 bases removed from V and 0 bases from J, the gap between germline ends came to 16 bases. The CDR3 loop is CASSPRIDRLNTEAFF. The CDR3 DNA reads TGTGCCAGCAGCCCCCGGATTGACAGGTTGAACACTGAAGCTTTCTTT. Full variable domain (rest looked up from reference TRBV9 and TRBJ1-1): DSGVTQTPKHLITATGQRVTLRCSPRSGDLSVYWYQQSLDQGLQFLIQYYNGEERAKGNILERFSAQQFPDLHSELNLSSLELGDSALYFCASSPRIDRLNTEAFFGQGTRLTVV.

This chain uses TRBV5-5 with TRBJ1-1; the D gene is possibly TRBD1 (5 bases). CDR1 SGHKS and CDR2 YYEKEE come from the germline V gene (reference sequence). This CDR3 contains 13 residues. Trimming stripped 1 base from V and 6 bases from J, with 10 bases between. In DNA form, the CDR3 reads TGTGCCAGCAGCTTGAACGTGGGGGCTGAAGCTTTCTTT. This codes for CASSLNVGAEAFF.

With regard to this clonotype: A much more abundant neighbour one base away suggests this may be a read error. In DNA form, the CDR3 reads TGCGCCAGCAGCTTGCTCGGGGACACTGAAGCTTTCTTT. Encoded protein: CASSLLGDTEAFF. The rearrangement links TRBV5-1 to TRBJ1-1; D gene uncertain. This CDR3 is 13 amino acids long. Deletions cut 1 base from V and 3 bases from J, with 7 bases between. From germline, CDR1 is SGHRS and CDR2 YFSETQ. Filled out from reference TRBV5-1 and TRBJ1-1, the complete variable domain reads KAGVTQTPRYLIKTRGQQVTLSCSPISGHRSVSWYQQTPGQGLQFLFEYFSETQRNKGNFPGRFSGRQFSNSRSEMNVSTLELGDSALYLCASSLLGDTEAFFGQGTRLTVV.

The chain carries TRBV10-3 and TRBJ2-7; unclear D gene. The germline CDR1 and CDR2 sequences are ENHRY and SYGVKD. CDR3 length: 12 residues. Trimming removed 1 base from V and 4 bases from J, with 5 bases in between. Here the CDR3 reads CAISELSYEQYF. The CDR3, as DNA: TGTGCCATCAGTGAGTTGTCGTACGAGCAGTACTTC.

V and J are TRBV24-1 and TRBJ1-1; tentatively, D is TRBD1 (5 bases). Per the germline V gene, CDR1 is KGHDR and CDR2 is SFDVKD. The CDR3 covers 14 residues. V shed 3 bases and J shed 7 bases, with 14 bases lying between them. In DNA form, the CDR3 reads TGTGCCACCAGTGATACCGACAGTAGGGGTGAAGCTTTCTTT. Translation gives CATSDTDSRGEAFF.

This clonotype came up a few times. The chain has TRBV7-8 and TRBJ2-1; 9 nucleotides align to TRBD2. Trimming took 4 bases from V and 6 from J; bases not matched to a gene: 19. This CDR3 region has 19 residues. Germline V CDR1 and CDR2: SGHVS, FQNEAQ. In DNA form, the CDR3 reads TGTGCCAGCAGCTCAACGCGGACTGTAGCGGGAGTATTCGCCAATGAGCAGTTCTTC. Its translation: CASSSTRTVAGVFANEQFF. The whole variable domain, remainder taken from reference TRBV7-8 and TRBJ2-1, is GAGVSQSPRYKVAKRGQDVALRCDPISGHVSLFWYQQALGQGPEFLTYFQNEAQLDKSGLPSDRFFAERPEGSVSTLKIQRTQQEDSAVYLCASSSTRTVAGVFANEQFFGPGTRLTVL.

At least ten counts were recorded for this clonotype. The V and J genes are TRBV12-3 or TRBV12-4 and TRBJ1-5; D remains ambiguous. Trimming shortened V by 5 bases and J by 2 bases, and 7 bases separated the two germline ends. The CDR3 extends over 13 amino acids. The CDR3 spells CASSEVGNQPQHF. The CDR3 DNA sequence: TGTGCCAGCAGTGAAGTCGGCAATCAGCCCCAGCATTTT.

The chain links TRBV20-1 to TRBJ2-1, with 7 positions matching TRBD2. Germline CDR1 DFQATT, CDR2 SNEGSKA (reference sequence). The CDR3 totals 15 residues. The V gene end was trimmed by 6 bases and the J gene end by 3 bases; junction bases not matched to a gene: 11. The CDR3: CSAHPLAGVYNEQFF. Written as DNA, the CDR3 is TGCAGTGCACATCCCTTAGCGGGTGTCTACAATGAGCAGTTCTTC.

In its sample, this clonotype was seen a few times. The rearrangement links TRBV10-3 to TRBJ2-3; D remains unclear. V lost 10 bases, J lost 2 bases, and 10 bases lay in between. The CDR3 sequence is 12 residues long. CDR1 and CDR2 from the germline V gene are ENHRY and SYGVKD. CDR3 bases: TGTGCCACCCGTCACTCCACAGATACGCAGTATTTT. Translating gives CATRHSTDTQYF.

The chain is built from TRBV6-5 and TRBJ2-1; 13 bases match TRBD2. CDR3 length equals 18 residues. V lost 2 bases and J lost 9; bases outside the gene matches: 13. Per the germline V gene, CDR1 is MNHEY and CDR2 is SVGAGI. CDR3 sequence (DNA): TGTGCCAGCAGTTACGTTACTAGCGGGGGGGCCGTCGGGGGTGAGCAGTTCTTC. Protein product: CASSYVTSGGAVGGEQFF.

This clonotype was observed a handful of times. The chain combines TRBV20-1 with TRBJ2-7, with D uncertain. The germline V gene has CDR1 DFQATT and CDR2 SNEGSKA (reference sequence). CDR3 length equals 14 residues. Trimming took off 0 bases at V and 0 bases at J, with 9 bases between the two ends. The CDR3 bases are TGCAGTGCTAGAGACGGTCTTCTCTCCTACGAGCAGTACTTC. Amino acid sequence: CSARDGLLSYEQYF.